These T cell receptor beta chains were read from a single sample in a study of T cells in Graves' hyperthyroidism and ophthalmopathy. MiXCR was run by TCRdb on the multiplex PCR reads, yielding one entry per CDR3 protein. The data show fewer than 500,000 distinct CDR3 sequences, with roughly 14% seen just once and less than 20% held by the top ten. What was sequenced was blood. All receptors come from a woman aged 30 to 39 with Graves' ophthalmopathy. CDR3s include the opening cysteine and the closing phenylalanine or tryptophan. The D gene is left open where the match is weak.

v_call	j_call	d_call	cdr3_aa
TRBV24-1	TRBJ2-6	TRBD1	CATSEPRGIGGANVLTF
TRBV13	TRBJ2-5	TRBD1	CASSPTTGPTPETQYF
TRBV6-2/TRBV6-3	TRBJ1-5	NA	CASSTLGVYNQPQHF
TRBV7-8	TRBJ2-2	NA	CASRSTGSTGELFF
TRBV7-8	TRBJ1-2	NA	CASSLGDLLYGYTF
TRBV7-3	TRBJ2-3	NA	CASSPRNAGTDTQYF
TRBV14	TRBJ1-2	NA	CASSPLLGYYGYTF
TRBV4-1	TRBJ2-2	NA	CASSQDGAPNTEELFF
TRBV6-9	TRBJ2-2	NA	CASSSREFTGELFF
TRBV6-1	TRBJ2-3	NA	CASSHLGPRTDTQYF
TRBV10-3	TRBJ2-6	TRBD1	CAIGGGGQGSEANVLTF
TRBV12-3/TRBV12-4	TRBJ1-2	NA	CASSAPLTGKYSGYTF
TRBV6-1	TRBJ2-2	NA	CASSRWGNTGELFF
TRBV15	TRBJ1-1	NA	CATSRVPARMNTEAFF
TRBV20-1	TRBJ2-1	TRBD1	CSAGDRGYNEQFF
TRBV20-1	TRBJ1-6	TRBD1	CSAADREKSSYNSPLHF
TRBV27	TRBJ2-7	NA	CASPRGGGYEQYF
TRBV5-4	TRBJ1-1	TRBD1	CASRLQGEDTEAFF
TRBV20-1	TRBJ1-5	NA	CSASPQRGIYQPQHF
TRBV12-3/TRBV12-4	TRBJ1-4	NA	CASSPLRNRDEKLFF
TRBV10-2	TRBJ2-2	NA	CTSNRDTSTGELFF
TRBV20-1	TRBJ2-1	TRBD2	CSAGVGLAAYNEQFF
TRBV20-1	TRBJ2-5	TRBD1	CSLQGTLGETQYF
TRBV2	TRBJ1-1	NA	CASSPNPWATGAFF
TRBV5-1	TRBJ2-6	NA	CASSLAGSGANVLTF
TRBV10-3	TRBJ1-1	TRBD1	CAIRGTVGNTEAFF
TRBV10-3	TRBJ2-1	TRBD2	CAISGVVSGGIDNEQFF
TRBV9	TRBJ2-5	TRBD1	CASSGRDSQETQYF
TRBV7-2	TRBJ2-5	TRBD2	CASSPSLGLAEETQYF
TRBV2	TRBJ2-2	NA	CASSVREYTGELFF
TRBV2	TRBJ1-3	TRBD1	CASRRGQESSGNTIYF
TRBV6-1	TRBJ1-5	NA	CASSQQRPQHF
TRBV29-1	TRBJ1-2	NA	CSVDTTGYTF
TRBV27	TRBJ1-1	NA	CASSPRALNTEAFF
TRBV9	TRBJ2-3	NA	CASTLARGITDTQYF
TRBV14	TRBJ1-3	NA	CASSQGSGTGNTIYF
TRBV28	TRBJ2-5	TRBD2	CASSLRGLAIETQYF
TRBV15	TRBJ2-7	NA	CATSRDLMGGGDEQYF
TRBV4-1	TRBJ1-1	NA	CASSPTGDRWTEAFF
TRBV9	TRBJ2-1	TRBD2	CASSVEDIAGVFNEQFF
TRBV28	TRBJ2-7	NA	CASRRLAGPYEQYF
TRBV6-1	TRBJ2-7	NA	CASRSPGRSSYEQYF
TRBV3-1	TRBJ2-4	NA	CASSPSVGENIQYF
TRBV19	TRBJ1-2	NA	CASSRPGSLNYGYTF
TRBV28	TRBJ2-7	TRBD1	CASSRALGQGMNEQYF